One sample yielded the 17 T cell receptor beta chains listed below, sequenced in a study of blood T cell repertoires in COVID-19 (TCRdb year 2020). The library was made by the immunoSEQ multiplex PCR assay. TCRdb took this table from immuneACCESS and kept in-frame rearrangements with V and J called. Such tables lack part of the clones; where checked against another copy, unresolved V genes explain under half of the gap, and the rest is unexplained. This sample comprises some 200,000 clones, about 84% of them detected only once. The top ten constitute 9.5% to 15% of the sample. Sample: peripheral blood. Receptors originate from a human donor in a cohort sampled during active COVID-19.

V is TRBV4-3 and J is TRBJ2-7; 7 nucleotides align to TRBD2. This CDR3 comprises 15 residues. The germline CDR1 and CDR2 sequences are LGHNA and YSLEER. Trimming cost V 1 base and J 4 bases; bases outside gene matches: 7. The CDR3: CASSQVWAGEYEQYF. The CDR3 coding sequence is TGCGCCAGCAGCCAAGTGTGGGCGGGGGAGTACGAGCAGTACTTC.

The J gene is TRBJ1-1, the V gene TRBV30; a weak D match, TRBD1 (5 bases). This CDR3 region has 12 residues. With 8 bases removed from V and 4 bases from J, the gap between germline ends came to 14 bases. Germline assignment: CDR1 GTSNPN and CDR2 SVGIG (reference sequence). The CDR3 region has the DNA TGTGCCACCTACGGGGGACTCACTGAAGCTTTCTTT. Translated, it gives CATYGGLTEAFF.

The chain is built from TRBV7-2 and TRBJ1-5; 10 nucleotides match TRBD1. Germline V gene lookup returns CDR1 SGHTA and CDR2 FQGNSA. The CDR3 totals 17 residues. V lost 2 bases and J lost 0; bases outside the gene matches: 4. The CDR3 spells CASSLFGTGDSNQPQHF. In nucleotides, the CDR3 is TGTGCCAGCAGCTTATTCGGGACAGGGGATAGCAATCAGCCCCAGCATTTT.

The rearrangement uses TRBV9 and TRBJ2-2; D is uncertain. V was clipped by 3 bases and J by 5 bases, with 14 bases between them. The CDR3 runs to 15 residues. The germline CDR1 and CDR2 sequences are SGDLS and YYNGEE. As DNA, the CDR3 is TGTGCCAGCAGCGCGAGCACCCCCGGTACCGGGGAGCTGTTTTTT. It encodes CASSASTPGTGELFF.

The chain has TRBV2 and TRBJ2-3; D remains unclear. Trimming stripped 6 bases from V and 5 bases from J, with 15 bases between. This CDR3 has 14 amino acids. From germline, CDR1 is SNHLY and CDR2 FYNNEI. The CDR3 loop is CASRVGAPGDTQYF. The CDR3 DNA sequence: TGTGCCAGCAGGGTCGGCGCGCCGGGAGATACGCAGTATTTT.

The chain carries TRBV28 and TRBJ1-4, with TRBD1 as a possible D gene (5 bases). Trimming stripped 7 bases from V and 5 bases from J, with 17 bases between. The CDR3 has 15 amino acids. Germline CDR1 is MDHEN and CDR2 is SYDVKM. This CDR3 is CASKQAGFENEKLFF. CDR3 bases: TGTGCCAGCAAACAGGCCGGATTCGAAAATGAAAAACTGTTTTTT.

This chain joins TRBV19 and TRBJ1-1, with a possible D match to TRBD1 (6 bases). The V and J ends lost 6 bases and 0 bases respectively, with 20 bases between them. Germline CDR1 reads LNHDA; CDR2 reads SQIVND (reference sequence). The CDR3 sequence is 17 residues long. In nucleotides, the CDR3 is TGTGCCAGTAGCCCCTGGACGACAGGCGGGCTGAACACTGAAGCTTTCTTT. This sequence encodes CASSPWTTGGLNTEAFF. Drawing the rest from reference TRBV19 and TRBJ1-1, the complete variable domain is DGGITQSPKYLFRKEGQNVTLSCEQNLNHDAMYWYRQDPGQGLRLIYYSQIVNDFQKGDIAEGYSVSREKKESFPLTVTSAQKNPTAFYLCASSPWTTGGLNTEAFFGQGTRLTVV.

The J gene is TRBJ2-7, the V gene TRBV5-6; D ambiguous. Deletions cut 1 base from V and 0 bases from J, with 8 bases between. The CDR3 contains 14 residues. Looked up from germline, CDR1 is SGHDT and CDR2 is YYEEEE. The CDR3 reads CASSLHSSSYEQYF. The CDR3 coding sequence is TGTGCCAGCAGCTTGCATAGTAGCTCCTACGAGCAGTACTTC. Based on the CDR3 plus reference TRBV5-6 and TRBJ2-7, the full variable domain is DAGVTQSPTHLIKTRGQQVTLRCSPKSGHDTVSWYQQALGQGPQFIFQYYEEEERQRGNFPDRFSGHQFPNYSSELNVNALLLGDSALYLCASSLHSSSYEQYFGPGTRLTVT.

The chain joins TRBV3-1 (or the pseudogene TRBV3-2) to TRBJ1-1; the D gene is possibly TRBD1 (5 bases). The V gene lost 1 base and the J gene lost 5 bases, with 8 bases spanning the gap. This CDR3 region has 13 residues. Looked up from germline, CDR1 is LGHDT and CDR2 is YNNKEL (reference sequence). Here the CDR3 DNA reads TGTGCCAGCAGCCAAGGGGGGAGGACTGAAGCTTTCTTT. Translating it yields CASSQGGRTEAFF.

This chain uses TRBV12-3 or TRBV12-4 with TRBJ1-1; D not certain. The CDR3 is 13 residues long. V was clipped by 6 bases and J by 1 base, with 9 bases between them. CDR3 region: CASREGGNTEAFF. CDR3 sequence (DNA): TGTGCCAGCAGGGAGGGCGGGAACACTGAAGCTTTCTTT.

There are many counts of this clone. Other DNA sequences from this sample encode an identical CDR3 as well. V and J are TRBV28 and TRBJ1-2; a weak D match, TRBD1 (6 bases). Germline CDR1 reads MDHEN; CDR2 reads SYDVKM. V was clipped by 6 bases and J by 2 bases, with 10 bases between them. CDR3 size: 13 residues. CDR3 residues: CASSPDRNYGYTF. The CDR3 DNA reads as TGTGCCAGCAGCCCGGACAGAAACTATGGCTACACCTTC.

The chain couples TRBV5-1 to TRBJ1-2, with 7 positions matching TRBD1. Germline V gene data show CDR1 as SGHRS and CDR2 as YFSETQ. The CDR3 contains 14 residues. V was pared by 2 bases and J by 4 bases, with 5 bases of the junction left unmatched. CDR3: CASSLETGLYGYTF. CDR3 nucleotides: TGCGCCAGCAGCTTAGAGACAGGGCTCTATGGCTACACCTTC. The variable domain in full, completed from reference TRBV5-1 and TRBJ1-2, reads KAGVTQTPRYLIKTRGQQVTLSCSPISGHRSVSWYQQTPGQGLQFLFEYFSETQRNKGNFPGRFSGRQFSNSRSEMNVSTLELGDSALYLCASSLETGLYGYTFGSGTRLTVV.

The chain uses TRBV4-2 and TRBJ2-1; the D gene is possibly TRBD2 (6 bases). The CDR3 totals 15 residues. Germline V lookup: CDR1 LGHNA, CDR2 YNFKEQ. V was shortened by 0 bases and J by 8 bases, with 14 bases between the two germline ends. CDR3 bases: TGTGCCAGCAGCCAAGAGGGGACGGAGGGACATGAGCAGTTCTTC. Translation: CASSQEGTEGHEQFF.

The rearrangement uses TRBV5-4 and TRBJ2-4, with D maybe TRBD1 (5 bases). This CDR3 is 16 amino acids long. Germline CDR1 reads SGHNT; CDR2 reads YYREEE (reference sequence). The germline V and J ends were trimmed by 2 bases and 4 bases, with 16 bases remaining between them. CDR3 loop: CASSLSFGAGKNIQYF. Written as DNA, the CDR3 is TGTGCCAGCAGCTTATCTTTTGGGGCAGGAAAAAACATTCAGTACTTC.

The gene calls are TRBV19 and TRBJ1-2; 7 nucleotides match TRBD1. Trimming removed 4 bases from V and 2 bases from J; junction bases left unmatched: 7. Germline-derived CDR1 and CDR2 are LNHDA and SQIVND (reference sequence). This CDR3 region has 15 residues. CDR3 amino acids: CASSTRQGRNYGYTF. The CDR3 DNA reads as TGTGCCAGTAGTACCCGACAGGGTCGAAACTATGGCTACACCTTC.

This clone was seen only a few times. V usage is TRBV27 and J usage is TRBJ2-7, with no clear D. The CDR3 sequence is 14 residues long. Germline CDR1 reads MNHEY; CDR2 reads SMNVEV (reference sequence). Deletions cut 6 bases from V and 4 bases from J, with 16 bases between. CDR3 amino acids: CASRTARISYEQYF. DNA for the CDR3: TGTGCCAGCAGAACGGCTAGAATTTCTTACGAGCAGTACTTC.

DNA for the CDR3: TGTGCCAGTAGCAAAGGATCTAGCGGGAGGGCCGAGCAGTACTTC. Its translation: CASSKGSSGRAEQYF. The chain couples TRBV19 to TRBJ2-7; 12 bases align to TRBD2. V was clipped by 6 bases and J by 6 bases; unmatched bases: 9. The CDR3 is 15 residues long. Germline-derived CDR1 and CDR2 are LNHDA and SQIVND (reference sequence).